Below, one T cell receptor beta chain is given with its context. Its cognate antigen is unknown. TCRdb analysed the 5' RACE reads with MiXCR anew, one entry per CDR3 protein. Of around 1.7 million distinct CDR3 sequences listed, roughly 35% were seen once; the top ten hold about 0.27%. This entry is derived from a study of identical twins. Findings and caveats of the study: Beta out-of-frame twin sharing showed a weaker excess. The more abundant beta clonotypes in cord blood had fewer insertions, and memory repertoires did not show this. Cross-sectional statistics, not tracking of the same donors, supported the conclusions.

The TCR sequence derives from a newborn girl in good health. What was sequenced was cord blood.

The CDR3 DNA reads TGTGCCAGCAGCCAAGGGACTAGCGGGAGACCTTACAATGAGCAGTTCTTC. It codes for CASSQGTSGRPYNEQFF. The chain is built from TRBV14 and TRBJ2-1; 13 bases are shared with TRBD2. The CDR3 is 17 amino acids. J gave up 4 bases and V 1 base, and 4 bases lay outside the gene matches. Looked up from germline, CDR1 is SGHDN and CDR2 is FVKESK.